These 30 T cell receptor beta chains were sequenced from one sample in a study of cytomegalovirus exposure and HLA in healthy donors. Profiling relied on immunoSEQ multiplex PCR, and the TCRdb table lists in-frame clones only, not all of them. The sample contains tens of thousands of clones, roughly 83% of which appear only once. Sequenced input: PBMCs. These receptors originate from a young woman in good health and CMV-seropositive.

This chain uses TRBV2 with TRBJ1-4, with 10 bases lining up with TRBD1. This CDR3 contains 13 residues. Trimming took 8 bases from V and 5 from J; bases not matched to a gene: 2. Germline V CDR1 and CDR2: SNHLY, FYNNEI. The CDR3 bases are TGTGCCAGCTCGGGACAGGGGAATGAAAAACTGTTTTTT. It encodes CASSGQGNEKLFF. Using reference TRBV2 and TRBJ1-4 for the parts outside the CDR3, the full variable domain is EPEVTQTPSHQVTQMGQEVILRCVPISNHLYFYWYRQILGQKVEFLVSFYNNEISEKSEIFDDQFSVERPDGSNFTLKIRSTKLEDSAMYFCASSGQGNEKLFFGSGTQLSVL.

This clone was recorded only once. The V call is TRBV11-2, the J call TRBJ1-1; TRBD1 might be the D (5 bases). The CDR3 sequence is 13 residues long. The ends were cut back, 5 bases at V and 3 bases at J, with 10 bases in the middle. Germline lookup yields CDR1 SGHAT and CDR2 FQNNGV. CDR3 nucleotides: TGTGCCAGCAGCCCTTTCAGGGACACTGAAGCTTTCTTT. Amino acids: CASSPFRDTEAFF. The whole variable domain, remainder taken from reference TRBV11-2 and TRBJ1-1, is EAGVAQSPRYKIIEKRQSVAFWCNPISGHATLYWYQQILGQGPKLLIQFQNNGVVDDSQLPKDRFSAERLKGVDSTLKIQPAKLEDSAVYLCASSPFRDTEAFFGQGTRLTVV.

This chain links TRBV18 with TRBJ1-2, with a tentative D call TRBD1 (5 bases). The CDR3 totals 14 residues. Germline CDR1 is KGHSH and CDR2 is LQKENI. V dropped 4 bases and J dropped 4 bases, with 13 bases sitting between them. The CDR3 loop reads CASSLAAGSYGYTF. For the CDR3, the DNA is TGTGCCAGCTCACTCGCGGCAGGGTCCTATGGCTACACCTTC.

In its sample, this clone was seen once. The V gene is TRBV5-1, the J gene TRBJ2-5, with D possibly being TRBD1 (5 bases). With 1 base removed from V and 5 bases from J, the gap between germline ends came to 12 bases. CDR1 and CDR2 from the germline V gene are SGHRS and YFSETQ. The CDR3 runs 14 residues. This chain's CDR3 is CASSLWTTRETQYF. The CDR3 region has the DNA TGCGCCAGCAGCTTGTGGACAACGCGCGAGACCCAGTACTTC. The full variable domain, its missing parts supplied by reference TRBV5-1 and TRBJ2-5, is KAGVTQTPRYLIKTRGQQVTLSCSPISGHRSVSWYQQTPGQGLQFLFEYFSETQRNKGNFPGRFSGRQFSNSRSEMNVSTLELGDSALYLCASSLWTTRETQYFGPGTRLLVL.

The sample holds a few counts of this clone. The chain employs TRBV4-2 and TRBJ2-7; TRBD2 agrees at 7 bases. The V gene end was trimmed by 0 bases and the J gene end by 2 bases; junction bases not matched to a gene: 7. CDR1 and CDR2 (germline): LGHNA, YNFKEQ. The CDR3 runs 16 residues. The CDR3 coding sequence is TGTGCCAGCAGCCAAGATCTGGGGACTACCGCCTACGAGCAGTACTTC. Translated, it gives CASSQDLGTTAYEQYF.

The gene calls are TRBV18 and TRBJ2-7; perhaps TRBD1 as D (5 bases). Trimming shortened V by 2 bases and J by 2 bases, and 10 bases separated the two germline ends. The CDR3 runs 14 residues. Germline loops: CDR1 KGHSH, CDR2 LQKENI. CDR3 DNA sequence: TGTGCCAGCTCACCAGCAGGGAATCCCTACGAGCAGTACTTC. The encoded protein is CASSPAGNPYEQYF. Full variable domain (remainder filled in from reference TRBV18 and TRBJ2-7): NAGVMQNPRHLVRRRGQEARLRCSPMKGHSHVYWYRQLPEEGLKFMVYLQKENIIDESGMPKERFSAEFPKEGPSILRIQQVVRGDSAAYFCASSPAGNPYEQYFGPGTRLTVT.

This rearrangement joins TRBV14 to TRBJ1-3; D is unclear. The CDR3 is made up of 16 amino acids. The ends were cut back, 0 bases at V and 0 bases at J, with 9 bases in the middle. CDR1 SGHDN and CDR2 FVKESK come from the germline V gene. The CDR3 DNA follows: TGTGCCAGCAGCCAAGAAACGCGTTTCTCTGGAAACACCATATATTTT. Residues: CASSQETRFSGNTIYF.

The chain links TRBV11-2 to TRBJ2-1; 10 positions agree with TRBD2. Per germline, CDR1 SGHAT and CDR2 FQNNGV. The CDR3 totals 17 residues. The ends lost 5 bases at V and 3 bases at J; junction bases unmatched: 10. The CDR3 DNA sequence: TGTGCCAGCAGCCGTGACGCTAGCGGGGGTTTCTACAATGAGCAGTTCTTC. Amino acids: CASSRDASGGFYNEQFF.

The chain recombines TRBV10-1 with TRBJ2-7, with D unresolved. V lost 0 bases, J lost 3 bases, and 6 bases lay in between. The CDR3 has 13 amino acids. The germline V gene encodes CDR1 WNHNN and CDR2 SYGVQD (reference sequence). The CDR3 sequence is CASSESRDYEQYF. DNA of the CDR3: TGCGCCAGCAGTGAGTCGAGAGACTACGAGCAGTACTTC.

In its sample, this clone was seen a few times. In DNA, the CDR3 is TGCGCCAGCAGTGAGTTGGCCGCTGGCACAGATACGCAGTATTTT. Residues: CASSELAAGTDTQYF. The chain recombines TRBV10-2 with TRBJ2-3, with D unclear. The CDR3 totals 15 residues. V lost 1 base and J 1 base, leaving 9 bases between the germline ends. Germline V gene data show CDR1 as WSHSY and CDR2 as SAAADI.

The chain employs TRBV7-9 and TRBJ2-3, with TRBD1 as a possible D gene (6 bases). Per germline, CDR1 SEHNR and CDR2 FQNEAQ (reference sequence). V shed 2 bases and J shed 1 base, with 13 bases lying between them. The CDR3 extends over 16 amino acids. The CDR3 region is CASSLTGGGGTDTQYF. Here the CDR3 DNA reads TGTGCCAGCAGCTTAACTGGTGGGGGCGGCACAGATACGCAGTATTTT.

The chain combines TRBV12-5 with TRBJ2-1; D is perhaps TRBD2 (6 bases). Germline V lookup: CDR1 LGHNT, CDR2 FRNRAP. This CDR3 is built from 13 residues. The V end was cut by 6 bases, the J end by 6 bases, with 12 bases between. The CDR3 DNA reads as TGTGCTAGTGGCCCGGACGGGGGCAATGAGCAGTTCTTC. As protein: CASGPDGGNEQFF. The full variable domain, rest sourced from reference TRBV12-5 and TRBJ2-1, is DARVTQTPRHKVTEMGQEVTMRCQPILGHNTVFWYRQTMMQGLELLAYFRNRAPLDDSGMPKDRFSAEMPDATLATLKIQPSEPRDSAVYFCASGPDGGNEQFFGPGTRLTVL.

This clone was counted only a few times. The chain employs TRBV21-1 and TRBJ2-1; the listed D gene, TRBD2, was not tested against the DNA. TRBV21-1 is a pseudogene segment. The CDR3 covers 13 residues. CDR3 amino acids: CASGSGGAFEQFF. Written as DNA, the CDR3 is TGTGCCAGCGGTAGCGGGGGGGCGTTTGAGCAGTTCTTC.

The V gene is TRBV28, the J gene TRBJ2-5; 9 bases fit TRBD1. Germline V CDR1 and CDR2: MDHEN, SYDVKM. V shed 5 bases, J shed 6 bases, and the junction held 7 bases outside the gene matches. The CDR3 has 14 residues. The CDR3 bases are TGTGCCAGCAGTGCCCACAGGGGGCTTCAGACCCAGTACTTC. Translating gives CASSAHRGLQTQYF.

The V and J genes are TRBV28 and TRBJ1-3; TRBD1 matches at 9 bases. This CDR3 is built from 15 residues. Germline-derived CDR1 and CDR2 are MDHEN and SYDVKM. J was trimmed by 4 bases and V by 6 bases; bases with no gene match: 7. Here the CDR3 DNA reads TGTGCCAGCAGCTCACAGGGGGCGAACGGAAACACCATATATTTT. This sequence encodes CASSSQGANGNTIYF. Together with reference TRBV28 and TRBJ1-3, the CDR3 gives the full variable domain: DVKVTQSSRYLVKRTGEKVFLECVQDMDHENMFWYRQDPGLGLRLIYFSYDVKMKEKGDIPEGYSVSREKKERFSLILESASTNQTSMYLCASSSQGANGNTIYFGEGSWLTVV.

This chain connects TRBV9 to TRBJ1-2, with 8 bases matching TRBD1. CDR3 length: 16 residues. The V gene's germline CDR1 is SGDLS and CDR2 YYNGEE. Germline trimming cut 2 bases from V and 2 bases from J; bases unmatched to any gene: 8. The CDR3 DNA reads as TGTGCCAGCAGCGTCGACTCGGACAGGGCCAACTATGGCTACACCTTC. This gives the protein CASSVDSDRANYGYTF.

This clone came up a few times. This chain uses TRBV4-1 with TRBJ2-3; maybe TRBD2 (7 bases). This CDR3 has 15 amino acids. Germline assignment: CDR1 MGHRA and CDR2 YSYEKL. V lost 4 bases and J lost 6, with 17 bases in between. DNA of the CDR3: TGCGCCAGCAGCCTCCTGGGGGGGGCTGTGGATACGCAGTATTTT. This codes for CASSLLGGAVDTQYF.

CDR3 protein: CASSLGQGSNQPQHF. The CDR3 DNA follows: TGTGCCAGCAGCCTGGGACAGGGAAGCAATCAGCCCCAGCATTTT. The chain recombines TRBV6-5 with TRBJ1-5; 9 nucleotides line up with TRBD1. Germline values: CDR1 MNHEY, CDR2 SVGAGI. Trimming removed 6 bases from V and 1 base from J; junction bases left unmatched: 4. The CDR3 is made up of 15 amino acids.

As DNA, the CDR3 is TGTGCCAGCAGCTACGACAGGTCAGGCACTGAAGCTTTCTTT. Its protein is CASSYDRSGTEAFF. The V gene is TRBV6-5, the J gene TRBJ1-1, with D tentatively TRBD1 (6 bases). The germline CDR1 and CDR2 sequences are MNHEY and SVGAGI. Deletions cut 6 bases from V and 4 bases from J, with 15 bases between. The CDR3 contains 14 residues.

The chain uses TRBV19 and TRBJ2-3; unclear D gene. The CDR3 extends over 15 amino acids. Germline CDR1 reads LNHDA; CDR2 reads SQIVND (reference sequence). The ends were cut back, 2 bases at V and 1 base at J, with 10 bases in the middle. The CDR3 loop is CASSIRLDRTDTQYF. CDR3 coding DNA: TGTGCCAGTAGTATAAGGCTAGATCGCACAGATACGCAGTATTTT.

The chain employs TRBV4-2 and TRBJ2-5; 13 bases are a match to TRBD2. Germline CDR1 reads LGHNA; CDR2 reads YNFKEQ. J gave up 4 bases and V 0 bases, and 5 bases lay outside the gene matches. This CDR3 region has 17 residues. The CDR3 region has the DNA TGTGCCAGCAGCCAAGAACTAGCGGGGGGGCCAGTAGAGACCCAGTACTTC. Protein sequence: CASSQELAGGPVETQYF.

This chain links TRBV10-1 with TRBJ2-2; 11 bases are a match to TRBD2. The V gene end was trimmed by 8 bases and the J gene end by 3 bases; junction bases not matched to a gene: 8. CDR3 length equals 16 residues. Germline-derived CDR1 and CDR2 are WNHNN and SYGVQD (reference sequence). In nucleotides, the CDR3 is TGCGCCAGCCAGGCCCCGACTAGCGGGGACACCGGGGAGCTGTTTTTT. Translating gives CASQAPTSGDTGELFF.

The chain uses TRBV11-2 and TRBJ1-5; D remains unclear. V lost 1 base, J lost 0 bases, and 7 bases lay in between. Germline assignment: CDR1 SGHAT and CDR2 FQNNGV. The CDR3 length is 15 residues. This chain's CDR3 is CASSLAGNSNQPQHF. CDR3 DNA: TGTGCCAGCAGCTTAGCGGGGAATAGCAATCAGCCCCAGCATTTT.

The V call is TRBV30, the J call TRBJ2-3; possibly TRBD2 for D (7 bases). Trimming shortened V by 2 bases and J by 5 bases, and 17 bases separated the two germline ends. The CDR3 extends over 15 amino acids. CDR1 is GTSNPN and CDR2 is SVGIG in the germline V gene (reference sequence). The CDR3 spells CAWSKGGGPVDTQYF. CDR3 DNA sequence: TGTGCCTGGAGTAAAGGGGGGGGGCCGGTAGATACGCAGTATTTT.

The table lists this clone with a count of one. This chain links TRBV7-2 with TRBJ2-2, with no clear D. Germline-derived CDR1 and CDR2 are SGHTA and FQGNSA. V lost 5 bases and J lost 4, with 11 bases in between. The CDR3 is 14 residues long. CDR3: CASSVGASTGELFF. Here the CDR3 DNA reads TGTGCCAGCAGCGTCGGAGCGAGCACCGGGGAGCTGTTTTTT.

This clone was detected only once. The CDR3 is CASRPRGGRSEKLFF. DNA for the CDR3: TGTGCCAGCAGGCCTCGCGGGGGTCGAAGTGAAAAACTGTTTTTT. The V and J genes are TRBV2 and TRBJ1-4, with D tentatively TRBD1 (5 bases). CDR3 length: 15 amino acids. CDR1 SNHLY and CDR2 FYNNEI come from the germline V gene. V was cut by 6 bases and J by 7 bases, with 18 bases left in between.

V and J are TRBV4-1 and TRBJ2-1, with 8 bases matching TRBD2. The CDR3 runs to 15 residues. The germline V gene encodes CDR1 MGHRA and CDR2 YSYEKL. V gave up 3 bases and J gave up 4 bases; unmatched junction bases: 5. CDR3 sequence: CASSQLRGAYNEQFF. CDR3 nucleotide sequence: TGCGCCAGCAGCCAGTTGCGGGGGGCGTACAATGAGCAGTTCTTC.

This clone showed up just once. This chain uses TRBV4-1 with TRBJ2-3; 7 bases line up with TRBD1. Germline-derived CDR1 and CDR2 are MGHRA and YSYEKL. Trimming removed 4 bases from V and 2 bases from J; junction bases left unmatched: 6. The CDR3 has 15 amino acids. CDR3 loop: CASSLGQLPTDTQYF. In DNA form, the CDR3 reads TGCGCCAGCAGCCTGGGACAGCTTCCCACAGATACGCAGTATTTT.

This clone has just a few counts. The gene calls are TRBV27 and TRBJ2-3; 8 bases align to TRBD2. Looked up from germline, CDR1 is MNHEY and CDR2 is SMNVEV (reference sequence). The CDR3 is 14 amino acids. The junction had 7 bases not matched to a gene; V was cut back by 3 bases and J by 8 bases. CDR3 loop: CASSFSSGGSTQYF. CDR3 coding DNA: TGTGCCAGCAGTTTTTCCAGCGGGGGTAGTACGCAGTATTTT.

The V gene is TRBV30, the J gene TRBJ2-7; TRBD2 agrees at 9 bases. Germline lookup yields CDR1 GTSNPN and CDR2 SVGIG (reference sequence). The trim removed 2 bases at V and 3 bases at J, leaving 8 bases unmatched. The length of the CDR3 is 15 residues. The DNA for the CDR3 is TGTGCCTGGAGTTCGCGGACTAGCGCGGGCTACGAGCAGTACTTC. It codes for CAWSSRTSAGYEQYF.